This is a list of T cell receptor beta chains from one sample in a study of blood T cell repertoires in COVID-19. The table came from immunoSEQ multiplex PCR; TCRdb's copy has only in-frame clones and leaves some out. The sample carries tens of thousands of clones, about 86% recorded once. Material: peripheral blood. The receptors here all came from a human donor in a cohort sampled during active COVID-19. Each CDR3 is given with its conserved first and last residue. Fields, in order: CDR3 DNA, CDR3 protein, clone size, J gene, V gene, D gene. A D gene is named only where the DNA matches it firmly. Clone size is not always given. Where it is, it says once, few, many or a class for expanded clones.

TGCGCCAGCAGCCGAGTGGCAGGGGCGGCTGGATCACCCCTCCACTTT	CASSRVAGAAGSPLHF	NA	TRBJ1-6	TRBV4-1	NA
TGTGCCAGCAGCCTCGGGGGAGAGTCCTATGGCTACACCTTC	CASSLGGESYGYTF	NA	TRBJ1-2	TRBV11-2	NA
TGTGCCAGCAGCGTAGGTCAGGGGAGGGCGGAGCAGTACTTC	CASSVGQGRAEQYF	NA	TRBJ2-7	TRBV9	NA
TGTGCCAGCACCGATCCGGACAGCTCTCAAGAGACCCAGTACTTC	CASTDPDSSQETQYF	NA	TRBJ2-5	TRBV5-4	NA
TGCGCCAGCAGCTTGACACAGGGGCTCCCTGAAGCTTTCTTT	CASSLTQGLPEAFF	NA	TRBJ1-1	TRBV5-1	TRBD1
TGTGCCACCGCGGATCCAAACGTAGCTGGGGCCGAGACCCAGTACTTC	CATADPNVAGAETQYF	NA	TRBJ2-5	TRBV15	NA
TGTGCCAGCAGTGACCCTCCACAGGGGGCGAACACTGAAGCTTTCTTT	CASSDPPQGANTEAFF	NA	TRBJ1-1	TRBV6-1	TRBD1
TGTGCCAGCAGCGTAGCTGACAGCCGCACAGATACGCAGTATTTT	CASSVADSRTDTQYF	NA	TRBJ2-3	TRBV9	NA
TGTGCCAGCAGTTGGGTAGCGGGAGCAGGCGATACGCAGTATTTT	CASSWVAGAGDTQYF	NA	TRBJ2-3	TRBV6-2/TRBV6-3	TRBD2
TGTGCCAGTTCTAGGACAGGGAGTCCCCACGAGCAGTACTTC	CASSRTGSPHEQYF	NA	TRBJ2-7	TRBV19	TRBD1
TGTGCCAGCATCGGGTCTTCGATCTACAATGAGCAGTTCTTC	CASIGSSIYNEQFF	NA	TRBJ2-1	TRBV5-6	NA
TGTGCCAGTAGTGAGAGGAGGGGAAATTCACCCCTCCACTTT	CASSERRGNSPLHF	NA	TRBJ1-6	TRBV19	NA
TGTGCCAGCAGCTCCCTTGGATTAGCGGGAGATACGCAGTATTTT	CASSSLGLAGDTQYF	NA	TRBJ2-3	TRBV5-6	TRBD2
TGTGCCAGCAGTCAGGGAAACACTGAAGCTTTCTTT	CASSQGNTEAFF	NA	TRBJ1-1	TRBV7-9	NA
TGTGCCAGCGGCAGTGAGGCTGAAGCTTTCTTT	CASGSEAEAFF	NA	TRBJ1-1	TRBV12-3/TRBV12-4	NA
TGTGCCAGTAGTAGATTAAACAGTCAGCCCCAGCATTTT	CASSRLNSQPQHF	NA	TRBJ1-5	TRBV19	NA
TGTGCCAGTTCCGGGACACATACTTCCTACGAGCAGTACTTC	CASSGTHTSYEQYF	once	TRBJ2-7	TRBV18	NA
TGTGCCAGCATCTTGGACAGGCTCGGCACTGAAGCTTTCTTT	CASILDRLGTEAFF	few	TRBJ1-1	TRBV2	TRBD1
TGTGCCAGCAGTCGGAGGGGCCCAGATACGCAGTATTTT	CASSRRGPDTQYF	NA	TRBJ2-3	TRBV28	NA
TGTGCCAGCAGCCTAGCGGGAGAAGGCTACGAGCAGTACTTC	CASSLAGEGYEQYF	NA	TRBJ2-7	TRBV6-5	TRBD2
TGTGCCAGCAGCCTATACCCCGGGACTAGCGGGACTGGTGAGCAGTTCTTC	CASSLYPGTSGTGEQFF	NA	TRBJ2-1	TRBV7-2	TRBD2
TGCGCCAGCAGCCAAGATAGGAGTAGCAATCAGCCCCAGCATTTT	CASSQDRSSNQPQHF	NA	TRBJ1-5	TRBV4-3	NA
TGTGCCAGCAGCTCAGCGGACCTAGGAAAATCCTACGAGCAGTACTTC	CASSSADLGKSYEQYF	NA	TRBJ2-7	TRBV13	NA
TGTGCCAGCAGTCCAGACGGGACAGGGGGCAATCAGCCCCAGCATTTT	CASSPDGTGGNQPQHF	NA	TRBJ1-5	TRBV28	TRBD1
TGCGCCAGCAGCCCAAACACCGGGGAGCTGTTTTTT	CASSPNTGELFF	NA	TRBJ2-2	TRBV4-1	NA
TGCAGTGCTAGTCTGTCCACTAGCGGGCCTTACAATGAGCAGTTCTTC	CSASLSTSGPYNEQFF	NA	TRBJ2-1	TRBV20-1	TRBD2
TGTGCCAGCAGCCAAGAGCGGGGGGGCCAAGAGACCCAGTACTTC	CASSQERGGQETQYF	NA	TRBJ2-5	TRBV4-2	TRBD2
TGTGCCACCTCAGCGGGTGGAGGGTCTAGAGATACGCAGTATTTT	CATSAGGGSRDTQYF	NA	TRBJ2-3	TRBV19	NA
TGTGCCACCAGTGATCCCGGGACTAGCGGCTACGAGCAGTACTTC	CATSDPGTSGYEQYF	once	TRBJ2-7	TRBV24-1	TRBD2
TGTGCCAGCCAGGTACCGGGGGGTGAGCAGTTCTTC	CASQVPGGEQFF	NA	TRBJ2-1	TRBV28	TRBD2
TGTGCCAGCAGCTTGGCCGGAGAGCGGCCATACAATGAGCAGTTCTTC	CASSLAGERPYNEQFF	NA	TRBJ2-1	TRBV5-4	NA
TGTGCCAGCAGCGCAAACAGGGGGCATGTCACTGAAGCTTTCTTT	CASSANRGHVTEAFF	NA	TRBJ1-1	TRBV7-8	TRBD1
TGTGCCACCAGTGATCCCCTAGGGACAGGACGAGAGACCCAGTACTTC	CATSDPLGTGRETQYF	NA	TRBJ2-5	TRBV24-1	TRBD1
TGTGCCAGCAGTTACTCCGCGGCGCGAGAGCAGTACTTC	CASSYSAAREQYF	NA	TRBJ2-7	TRBV6-5	NA
TGTGCCAGCAGCTCGGCATCCCACAACGGGGCTAGCGGGGGGGATGCCTACGAGCAGTACTTC	CASSSASHNGASGGDAYEQYF	NA	TRBJ2-7	TRBV13	TRBD2
TGTGCCAGCAGTCCAGGACTTTACGGGGAGCTGTTTTTT	CASSPGLYGELFF	NA	TRBJ2-2	TRBV12-3/TRBV12-4	NA
TGTGCCAGCAGCTTAGGGCTGAATTATAATTCACCCCTCCACTTT	CASSLGLNYNSPLHF	NA	TRBJ1-6	TRBV11-1	NA
TGTGCCAGCAGTGACTCAGCGGGAGCAGATACGCAGTATTTT	CASSDSAGADTQYF	NA	TRBJ2-3	TRBV6-4	TRBD2
TGCGCCAGCAGCCAAGAATGGACAGTCCTGAACTCATTCTACGAGCAGTACTTC	CASSQEWTVLNSFYEQYF	NA	TRBJ2-7	TRBV4-3	NA
TGTGCCAGCAGCGTAGGGGGGGACCCTACCTACAATGAGCAGTTCTTC	CASSVGGDPTYNEQFF	NA	TRBJ2-1	TRBV9	NA
TGTGCCAGCAGCTTTACTGATGAGCAGTTCTTC	CASSFTDEQFF	NA	TRBJ2-1	TRBV5-8	NA
TGTGCCAGCACCTCCGAATCAGGCACCCTCCACTTT	CASTSESGTLHF	once	TRBJ1-6	TRBV2	NA
TGCGCCAGCAGCCAAGGCGGCCTGGGAGAGACCCAGTACTTC	CASSQGGLGETQYF	NA	TRBJ2-5	TRBV4-1	NA
TGTGCCAGCAGTGACTGGGACAGGGCTTACGAGCAGTACTTC	CASSDWDRAYEQYF	NA	TRBJ2-7	TRBV2	TRBD1
TGTGCCAGCAGCGAGGACAGGGACGATCAGCCCCAGCATTTT	CASSEDRDDQPQHF	NA	TRBJ1-5	TRBV9	TRBD1
TGTGCCAGCAGCCTGTGGGGGACAGGGAGGGCCAATGAGCAGTTCTTC	CASSLWGTGRANEQFF	NA	TRBJ2-1	TRBV5-8	TRBD1
TGTGCCAGCAGTTACTCGATGGCAGATAATGAAAAACTGTTTTTT	CASSYSMADNEKLFF	NA	TRBJ1-4	TRBV6-5	NA
TGTGCCAGCAGCGCACTAGAGGGGGCAAAGTATGGCTACACCTTC	CASSALEGAKYGYTF	NA	TRBJ1-2	TRBV3-1/TRBV3-2	TRBD1
TGCGCCAGCAGCTCGGGACTACCGGGGGTAGATACGCAGTATTTT	CASSSGLPGVDTQYF	NA	TRBJ2-3	TRBV5-1	TRBD2
TGTGCCAGCAGTTACTCCGGACGGACTGGGGCTTTCTTT	CASSYSGRTGAFF	NA	TRBJ1-1	TRBV6-2/TRBV6-3	NA
TGTGCCAGCAGGCCAGGGGTGAGCAATCAGCCCCAGCATTTT	CASRPGVSNQPQHF	NA	TRBJ1-5	TRBV6-5	NA
TGTGCCAGCAGTTTTCCCCGACTAGCGGGAGGCTCCACAGATACGCAGTATTTT	CASSFPRLAGGSTDTQYF	NA	TRBJ2-3	TRBV6-2/TRBV6-3	TRBD2
TGTGCCAGCTCACCCGGAGATAGCCATGGCTACACCTTC	CASSPGDSHGYTF	NA	TRBJ1-2	TRBV18	NA
TGTGCCAGCAGCCAAGATCTTTTAGAGGGTGGAGGCTACACCTTC	CASSQDLLEGGGYTF	once	TRBJ1-2	TRBV3-1/TRBV3-2	NA
TGTGCCAGCAGTCGACTTATATCCAGAAATGAAAAACTGTTTTTT	CASSRLISRNEKLFF	NA	TRBJ1-4	TRBV6-5	NA
TGTGCCACCACCCAGAGGGAGGATTCCTACGAGCAGTACTTC	CATTQREDSYEQYF	NA	TRBJ2-7	TRBV10-3	NA
TGTGCCAGCAGCCAAGGGGTCGGACAGGGGCGGAAGCAGTTCTTC	CASSQGVGQGRKQFF	NA	TRBJ2-1	TRBV3-1/TRBV3-2	TRBD1
TGTGCCAGCAGCCCGACAGGGCTTGAAAAACTGTTTTTT	CASSPTGLEKLFF	NA	TRBJ1-4	TRBV7-9	TRBD1
TGTGCCTGGAGTATAGGGGCGAACTCTGGAAACACCATATATTTT	CAWSIGANSGNTIYF	NA	TRBJ1-3	TRBV30	NA